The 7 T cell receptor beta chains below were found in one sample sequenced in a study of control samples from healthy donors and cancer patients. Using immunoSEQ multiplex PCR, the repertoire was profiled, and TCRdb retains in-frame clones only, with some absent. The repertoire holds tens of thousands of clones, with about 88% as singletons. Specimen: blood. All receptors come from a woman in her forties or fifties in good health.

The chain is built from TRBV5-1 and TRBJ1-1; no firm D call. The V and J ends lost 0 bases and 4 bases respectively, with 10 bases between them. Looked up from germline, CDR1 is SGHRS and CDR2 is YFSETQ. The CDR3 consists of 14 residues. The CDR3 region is CASSLAAGSTEAFF. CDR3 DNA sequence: TGCGCCAGCAGCTTGGCCGCGGGAAGCACTGAAGCTTTCTTT.

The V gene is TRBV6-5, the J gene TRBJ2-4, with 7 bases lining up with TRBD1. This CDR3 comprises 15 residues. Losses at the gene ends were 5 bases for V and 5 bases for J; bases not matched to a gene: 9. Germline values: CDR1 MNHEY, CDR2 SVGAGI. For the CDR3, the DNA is TGTGCCAGCAGTCAGGACGGGACAGTCCAAAACATTCAGTACTTC. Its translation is CASSQDGTVQNIQYF.

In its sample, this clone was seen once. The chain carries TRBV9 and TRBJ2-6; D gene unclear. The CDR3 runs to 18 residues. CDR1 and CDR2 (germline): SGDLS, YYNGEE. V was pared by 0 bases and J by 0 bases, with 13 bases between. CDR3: CASSVGSGPGSGANVLTF. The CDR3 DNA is TGTGCCAGCAGCGTAGGGTCAGGCCCAGGCTCTGGGGCCAACGTCCTGACTTTC.

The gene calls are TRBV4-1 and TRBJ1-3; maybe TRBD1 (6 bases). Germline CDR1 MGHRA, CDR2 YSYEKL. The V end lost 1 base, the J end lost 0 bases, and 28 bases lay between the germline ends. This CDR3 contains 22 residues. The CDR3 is CASSQGRSGQSSRKSSGNTIYF. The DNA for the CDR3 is TGCGCCAGCAGCCAAGGAAGGTCTGGACAGAGCTCTCGAAAAAGCTCTGGAAACACCATATATTTT.

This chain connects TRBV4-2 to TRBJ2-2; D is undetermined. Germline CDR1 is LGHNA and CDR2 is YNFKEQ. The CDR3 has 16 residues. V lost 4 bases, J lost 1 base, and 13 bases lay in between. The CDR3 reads CASSPLMGQNTGELFF. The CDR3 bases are TGTGCCAGCAGCCCGCTTATGGGCCAGAACACCGGGGAGCTGTTTTTT.

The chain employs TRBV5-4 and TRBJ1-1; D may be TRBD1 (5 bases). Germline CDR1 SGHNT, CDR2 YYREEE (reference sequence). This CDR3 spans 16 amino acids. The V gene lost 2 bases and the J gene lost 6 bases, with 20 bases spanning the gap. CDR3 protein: CASSFFGGSLMAEAFF. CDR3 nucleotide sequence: TGTGCCAGCAGCTTTTTCGGGGGTTCTCTTATGGCTGAAGCTTTCTTT.

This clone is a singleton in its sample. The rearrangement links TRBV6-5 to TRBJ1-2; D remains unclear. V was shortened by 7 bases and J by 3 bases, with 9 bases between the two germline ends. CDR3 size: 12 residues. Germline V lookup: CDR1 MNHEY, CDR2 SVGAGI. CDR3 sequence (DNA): TGTGCCAGCAAGCGGGATGACTATGGCTACACCTTC. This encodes CASKRDDYGYTF.